What follows describes a single T cell receptor (beta chain). TCRdb's copy holds only in-frame clones and misses some; the assay was immunoSEQ multiplex PCR. Found here are about 730,000 clones, roughly 72% of them singletons; the top ten hold more than 1.5%. The data stem from a study of shared clonotypes between healthy human individuals. The V and J ends lost 5 bases and 6 bases respectively, with 15 bases between them. This CDR3 is built from 14 residues. Germline CDR1 SEHNR, CDR2 FQNEAQ (reference sequence). This clonotype originated in a woman aged 25 to 39 in good health. The specimen sequenced was memory CD4+ T cells sorted from blood. The subset: CD45RA-negative fraction. The chain recombines TRBV7-9 with TRBJ2-3, with a possible D match to TRBD2 (6 bases). This CDR3 is CASSAQYLADTQYF. As DNA, the CDR3 is TGTGCCAGCAGCGCCCAATACCTAGCGGATACGCAGTATTTT.